This T cell receptor beta chain is drawn from a study of response to subunit inactivated influenza vaccine. TCRdb independently ran MiXCR on the RT-PCR reads; one entry per CDR3 protein. Of approximately 290,000 distinct CDR3 sequences in the sample, approximately 21% were seen once. This clonotype was counted a few times. This CDR3 has 15 amino acids. The V and J ends lost 3 bases and 0 bases respectively, with 9 bases between them. Germline values: CDR1 SGHDN, CDR2 FVKESK. The sequence derives from a man between 50 and 70 years old who received an inactivated influenza vaccine. The specimen was PBMCs from blood, collected about 20 months after vaccination. This rearrangement joins TRBV14 to TRBJ1-5; D is uncertain. The CDR3 loop is CASSQQRYSNQPQHF. In DNA, the CDR3 is TGTGCCAGCAGCCAGCAGAGATATAGCAATCAGCCCCAGCATTTT. Variable domain in full (rest from reference TRBV14 and TRBJ1-5): EAGVTQFPSHSVIEKGQTVTLRCDPISGHDNLYWYRRVMGKEIKFLLHFVKESKQDESGMPNNRFLAERTGGTYSTLKVQPAELEDSGVYFCASSQQRYSNQPQHFGDGTRLSIL.